The clone carrying this T cell receptor (beta chain) came up a few times. The CDR3 loop spans 15 amino acids. V was shortened by 5 bases and J by 5 bases, with 16 bases between the two germline ends. The germline CDR1 and CDR2 sequences are SGHTA and FQGNSA. The PCR contained 60 Vbeta and 13 Jbeta primers. Profiling relied on immunoSEQ multiplex PCR, and the TCRdb table lists in-frame clones only, not all of them. The sample yields about 120,000 clones, roughly 17% seen once. The entry originates in a study of cytomegalovirus exposure and HLA in healthy donors. J is TRBJ2-4 and V is TRBV7-2; TRBD2 might be the D (6 bases). The material sequenced was PBMCs. This receptor was taken from a female donor in good health and CMV-seropositive. The CDR3: CASSRTAGSENIQYF. CDR3 nucleotides: TGTGCCAGCAGCCGCACCGCCGGGAGTGAAAACATTCAGTACTTC.